Each of the 3 T cell receptor beta chains below was sequenced from the same sample in a study of chemoradiotherapy in HPV16-positive cancers. Data came from immunoSEQ multiplex PCR; TCRdb stores just in-frame clones and leaves some out. Of about 12,000 clones listed, around 80% were seen once; the top ten hold around 2%. This sample was taken from a patient who underwent chemoradiotherapy. These TCRs come from a human donor with HPV-associated anogenital cancer.

In this sample, this clone turned up once. V usage is TRBV6-5 and J usage is TRBJ1-2; D is unclear. This CDR3 is 14 amino acids long. Germline loops: CDR1 MNHEY, CDR2 SVGAGI. Trimming took off 5 bases at V and 1 base at J, with 11 bases between the two ends. The CDR3 DNA sequence: TGTGCCAGCAGTCGTCCGGCCAGTAACTATGGCTACACCTTC. Its protein is CASSRPASNYGYTF.

The J gene is TRBJ1-1, the V gene TRBV30; D possibly corresponds to TRBD1 (5 bases). Germline CDR1 reads GTSNPN; CDR2 reads SVGIG (reference sequence). V was trimmed by 3 bases and J by 5 bases, leaving 10 bases between them. This CDR3 is built from 12 residues. CDR3 DNA sequence: TGTGCCTGGAGGCAGGGAGGTACTGAAGCTTTCTTT. Protein: CAWRQGGTEAFF.

The V call is TRBV7-2, the J call TRBJ2-2; 10 bases align to TRBD2. Germline loops: CDR1 SGHTA, CDR2 FQGNSA. The CDR3 consists of 18 residues. Trimming cost V 7 bases and J 3 bases; bases outside gene matches: 14. In DNA form, the CDR3 reads TGTGCCAGCACCCACGAAGGGCTAGCGGGGGATTACACCGGGGAGCTGTTTTTT. Translating gives CASTHEGLAGDYTGELFF.